This TCR beta chain was identified in a study of breast tumors, draining lymph nodes, adjacent tissues. Study-level results: Tumors had less TCR diversity than lymph nodes, more than nontumor tissue. The lymph node origin of tumor T cells was framed as consistent with a hypothesis, not demonstrated.

A single record per CDR3 protein comes from TCRdb applying MiXCR to the multiplex PCR reads. The sample includes 200,000 to 300,000 distinct CDR3 sequences, around 30% of them seen just once. Samples came from axillary lymph nodes draining the breast cancer. This clonotype was detected ten times or more. No antigen is known for it. V gave up 2 bases and J gave up 4 bases, with 15 bases separating them. There are 16 residues in the CDR3. Germline V gene data show CDR1 as SGHVS and CDR2 as FQNEAQ. The chain employs TRBV7-8 and TRBJ1-5; the D is unclear. The TCR sequence derives from a female donor with breast cancer. Some clones in this sample may be carry-over from other donors' samples. Material for sequencing was axillary lymph node tissue. The CDR3 nucleotides read TGTGCCAGCAGCTTACTTGGGAGGGTTCGAAATCAGCCCCAGCATTTT. This translates into CASSLLGRVRNQPQHF. Supplemented by reference TRBV7-8 and TRBJ1-5, the full variable domain reads GAGVSQSPRYKVAKRGQDVALRCDPISGHVSLFWYQQALGQGPEFLTYFQNEAQLDKSGLPSDRFFAERPEGSVSTLKIQRTQQEDSAVYLCASSLLGRVRNQPQHFGDGTRLSIL.